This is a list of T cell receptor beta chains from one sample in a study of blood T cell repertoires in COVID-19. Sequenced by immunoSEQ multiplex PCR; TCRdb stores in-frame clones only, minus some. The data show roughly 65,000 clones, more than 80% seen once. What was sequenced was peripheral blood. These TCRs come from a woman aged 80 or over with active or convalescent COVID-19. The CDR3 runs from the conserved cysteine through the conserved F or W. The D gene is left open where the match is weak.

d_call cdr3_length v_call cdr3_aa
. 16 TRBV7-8 CASSRTETGSYNEQFF
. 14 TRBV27 CASWDLNRVHEQYF
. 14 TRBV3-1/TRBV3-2 CASSRMTRGYEQYF
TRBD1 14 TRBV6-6 CASIPTGGNQPQHF
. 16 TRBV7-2 CASSLEFRGGNSPLHF
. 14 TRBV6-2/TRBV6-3 CASSYWGVDQPQHF
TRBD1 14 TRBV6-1 CASSDQLTGYGYTF
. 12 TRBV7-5 CARSRGRETQYF
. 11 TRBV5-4 CASSRNTEAFF
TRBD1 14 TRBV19 CASRGQSNTGELFF
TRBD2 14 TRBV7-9 CASSPSGEADTQYF
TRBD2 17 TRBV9 CASSVDRTSGDTDTQYF
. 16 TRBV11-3 CASSLDWSGGANVLTF
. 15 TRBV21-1 CASSKARGGSYEQYF
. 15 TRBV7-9 CASSLAGLSYNEQFF
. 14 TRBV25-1 CASSEQGKDTEAFF
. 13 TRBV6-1 CASSPDTNYGYTF
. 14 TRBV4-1 CASSQTGKAYEQYF
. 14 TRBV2 CASSGQIENQPQHF
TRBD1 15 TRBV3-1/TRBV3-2 CASSPPGQGFNGYTF
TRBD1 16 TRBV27 CASTTGQGEAFEKLFF
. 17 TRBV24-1 CATSETTILGETGELFF
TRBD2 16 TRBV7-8 CASSTAERGTYNEQFF
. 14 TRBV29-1 CSAINRVGGETQYF
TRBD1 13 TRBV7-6 CASSRDRDSPLHF
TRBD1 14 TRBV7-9 CASWTGVGTGELFF
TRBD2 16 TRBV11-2 CASSGLAGGLLDTQYF
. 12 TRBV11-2 CASSLRGDSRYF
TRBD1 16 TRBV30 CAWSGKGARETDTQYF
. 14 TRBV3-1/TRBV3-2 CASSQDGGTFEAFF